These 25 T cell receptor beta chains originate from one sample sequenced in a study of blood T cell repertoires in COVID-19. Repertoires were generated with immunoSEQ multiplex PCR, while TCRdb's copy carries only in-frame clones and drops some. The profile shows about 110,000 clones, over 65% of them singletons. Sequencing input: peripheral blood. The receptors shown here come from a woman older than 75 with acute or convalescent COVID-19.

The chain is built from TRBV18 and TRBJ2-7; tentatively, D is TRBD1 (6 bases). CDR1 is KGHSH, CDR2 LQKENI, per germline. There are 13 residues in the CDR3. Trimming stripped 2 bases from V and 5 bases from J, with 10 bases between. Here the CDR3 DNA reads TGTGCCAGCTCACCATCCAGGGGCAACGAGCAGTACTTC. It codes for CASSPSRGNEQYF.

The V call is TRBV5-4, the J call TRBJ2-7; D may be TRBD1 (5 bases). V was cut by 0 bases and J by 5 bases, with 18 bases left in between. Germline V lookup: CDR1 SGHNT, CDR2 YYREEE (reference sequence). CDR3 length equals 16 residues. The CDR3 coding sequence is TGTGCCAGCAGCTTGGCCAATGGGCAGGGTTCAAACGAGCAGTACTTC. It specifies CASSLANGQGSNEQYF.

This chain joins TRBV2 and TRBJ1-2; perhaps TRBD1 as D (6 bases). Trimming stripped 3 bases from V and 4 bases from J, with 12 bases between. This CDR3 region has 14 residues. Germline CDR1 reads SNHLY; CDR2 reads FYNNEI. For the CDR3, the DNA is TGTGCCAGCAGTGAGGACAGCCGGGTCTATGGCTACACCTTC. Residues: CASSEDSRVYGYTF.

CDR3 loop: CAISATDRNTGELFF. The CDR3 DNA reads as TGTGCCATCAGTGCAACGGACAGGAACACCGGGGAGCTGTTTTTT. V and J are TRBV10-3 and TRBJ2-2, with D perhaps matching TRBD1 (6 bases). The V and J ends lost 4 bases and 1 base respectively, with 10 bases between them. Germline lookup yields CDR1 ENHRY and CDR2 SYGVKD. The CDR3 runs to 15 residues.

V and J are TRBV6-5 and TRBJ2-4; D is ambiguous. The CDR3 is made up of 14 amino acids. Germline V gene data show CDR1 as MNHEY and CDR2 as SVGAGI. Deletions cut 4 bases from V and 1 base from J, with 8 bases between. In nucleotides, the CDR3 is TGTGCCAGCAGTTCCAGACTGGCCAAAAACATTCAGTACTTC. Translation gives CASSSRLAKNIQYF.

The CDR3 coding sequence is TGCGCCAGCACCCTGGACAGCTACAACTATGGCTACACCTTC. It translates to CASTLDSYNYGYTF. The chain has TRBV5-1 and TRBJ1-2; D might be TRBD1 (6 bases). The CDR3 has 14 residues. V lost 6 bases and J 2 bases, leaving 14 bases between the germline ends. Germline-derived CDR1 and CDR2 are SGHRS and YFSETQ.

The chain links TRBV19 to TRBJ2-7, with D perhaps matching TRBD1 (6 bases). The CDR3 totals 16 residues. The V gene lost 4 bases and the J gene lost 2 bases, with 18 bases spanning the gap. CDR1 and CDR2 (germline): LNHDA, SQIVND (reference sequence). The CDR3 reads CASSNLDRTATYEQYF. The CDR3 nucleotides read TGTGCCAGTAGTAATCTCGATAGGACAGCCACCTACGAGCAGTACTTC.

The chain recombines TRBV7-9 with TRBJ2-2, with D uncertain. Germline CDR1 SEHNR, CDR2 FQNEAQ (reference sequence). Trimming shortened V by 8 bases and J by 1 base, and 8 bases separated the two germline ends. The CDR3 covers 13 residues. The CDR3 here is CASLAGNTGELFF. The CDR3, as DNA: TGTGCCAGCCTCGCAGGGAACACCGGGGAGCTGTTTTTT.

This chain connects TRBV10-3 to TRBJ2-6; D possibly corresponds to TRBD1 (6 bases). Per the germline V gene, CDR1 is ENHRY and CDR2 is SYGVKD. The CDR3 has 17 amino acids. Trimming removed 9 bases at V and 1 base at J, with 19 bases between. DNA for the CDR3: TGTGCCATAAGTAAGGAGGCAGGGGTGTCTGGGGCCAACGTCCTGACTTTC. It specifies CAISKEAGVSGANVLTF.

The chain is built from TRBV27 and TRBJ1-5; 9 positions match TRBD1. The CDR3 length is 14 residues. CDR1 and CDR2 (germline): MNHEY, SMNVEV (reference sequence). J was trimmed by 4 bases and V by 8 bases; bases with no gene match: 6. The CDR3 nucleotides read TGTGCCAGCGGGCCGGGACAGGGAAATCAGCCCCAGCATTTT. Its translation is CASGPGQGNQPQHF.

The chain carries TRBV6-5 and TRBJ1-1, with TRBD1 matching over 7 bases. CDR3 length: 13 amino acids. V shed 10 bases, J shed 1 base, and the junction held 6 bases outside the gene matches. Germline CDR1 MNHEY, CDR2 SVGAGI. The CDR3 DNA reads TGTGCCACTTCGGGACAGCCGAACACTGAAGCTTTCTTT. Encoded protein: CATSGQPNTEAFF.

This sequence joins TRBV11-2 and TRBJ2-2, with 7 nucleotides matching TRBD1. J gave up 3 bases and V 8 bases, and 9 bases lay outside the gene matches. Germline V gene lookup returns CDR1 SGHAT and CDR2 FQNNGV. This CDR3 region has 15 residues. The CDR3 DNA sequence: TGTGCCAGCCATAGAATACAGGGGCACACCGGGGAGCTGTTTTTT. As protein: CASHRIQGHTGELFF.

The DNA of the CDR3 is TGTGCCACCCAACAGGGGTTGAGCAATCAGCCCCAGCATTTT. Residues: CATQQGLSNQPQHF. V is TRBV19 and J is TRBJ1-5; TRBD1 agrees at 7 bases. The germline V gene has CDR1 LNHDA and CDR2 SQIVND (reference sequence). With 10 bases clipped from V and 1 base from J, the junction kept 7 bases outside the gene matches. This CDR3 comprises 14 residues.

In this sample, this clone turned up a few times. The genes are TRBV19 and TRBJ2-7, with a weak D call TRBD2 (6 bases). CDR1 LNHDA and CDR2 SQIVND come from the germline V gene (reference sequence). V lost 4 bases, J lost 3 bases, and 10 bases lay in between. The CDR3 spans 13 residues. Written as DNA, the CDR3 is TGTGCCAGTAGTAGGGCTAGCGACTACGAGCAGTACTTC. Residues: CASSRASDYEQYF.

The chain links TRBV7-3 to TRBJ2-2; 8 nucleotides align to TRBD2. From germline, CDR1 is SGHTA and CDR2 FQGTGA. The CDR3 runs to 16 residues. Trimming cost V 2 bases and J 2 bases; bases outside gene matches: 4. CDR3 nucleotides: TGTGCCAGCAGCTTATATAGCGGGGTTAACACCGGGGAGCTGTTTTTT. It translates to CASSLYSGVNTGELFF.

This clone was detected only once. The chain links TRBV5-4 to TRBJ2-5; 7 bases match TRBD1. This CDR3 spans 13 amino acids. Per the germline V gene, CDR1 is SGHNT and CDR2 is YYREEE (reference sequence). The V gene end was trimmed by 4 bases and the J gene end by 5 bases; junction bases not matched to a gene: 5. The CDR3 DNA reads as TGTGCCAGCAGCCGGACAGGTTTGGAGACCCAGTACTTC. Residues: CASSRTGLETQYF.

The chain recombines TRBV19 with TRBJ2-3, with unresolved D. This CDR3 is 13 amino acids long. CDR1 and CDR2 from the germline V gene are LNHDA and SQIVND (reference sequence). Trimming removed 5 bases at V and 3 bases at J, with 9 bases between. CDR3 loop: CASSAAETDTQYF. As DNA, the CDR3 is TGTGCCAGTAGTGCGGCAGAAACAGATACGCAGTATTTT.

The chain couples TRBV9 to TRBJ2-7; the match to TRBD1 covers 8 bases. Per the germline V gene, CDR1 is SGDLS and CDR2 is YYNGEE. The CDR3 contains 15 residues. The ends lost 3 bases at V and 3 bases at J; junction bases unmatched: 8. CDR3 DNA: TGTGCCAGCAGCGCAAGACAGGGGTCATACTACGAGCAGTACTTC. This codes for CASSARQGSYYEQYF.

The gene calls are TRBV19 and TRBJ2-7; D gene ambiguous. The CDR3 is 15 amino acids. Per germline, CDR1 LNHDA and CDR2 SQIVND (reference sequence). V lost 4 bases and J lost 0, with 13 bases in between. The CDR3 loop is CASSTLGPGSYEQYF. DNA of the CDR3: TGTGCCAGTAGTACCCTTGGGCCTGGCTCCTACGAGCAGTACTTC.

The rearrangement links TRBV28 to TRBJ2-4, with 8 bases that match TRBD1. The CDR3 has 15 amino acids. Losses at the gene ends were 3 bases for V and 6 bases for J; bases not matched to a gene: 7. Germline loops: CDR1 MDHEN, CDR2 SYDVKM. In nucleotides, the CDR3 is TGTGCCAGCAGTTTGGGTATACAGGGGGGAAACATTCAGTACTTC. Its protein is CASSLGIQGGNIQYF.

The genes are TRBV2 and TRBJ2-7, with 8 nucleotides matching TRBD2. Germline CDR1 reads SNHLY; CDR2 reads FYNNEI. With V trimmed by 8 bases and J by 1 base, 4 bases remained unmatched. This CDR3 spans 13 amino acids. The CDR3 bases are TGTGCCAGCGGAGCGGGGGTTTCCTACGAGCAGTACTTC. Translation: CASGAGVSYEQYF.

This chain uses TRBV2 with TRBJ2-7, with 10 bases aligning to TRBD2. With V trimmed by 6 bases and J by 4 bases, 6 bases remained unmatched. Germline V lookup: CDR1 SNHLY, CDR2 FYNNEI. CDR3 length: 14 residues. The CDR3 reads CASRPSGGIYEQYF. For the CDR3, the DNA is TGTGCCAGCAGACCTAGCGGGGGTATATACGAGCAGTACTTC.

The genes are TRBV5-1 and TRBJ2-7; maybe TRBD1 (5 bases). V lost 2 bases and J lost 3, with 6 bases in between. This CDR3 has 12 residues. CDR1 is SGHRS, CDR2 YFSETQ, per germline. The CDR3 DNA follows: TGCGCCAGCAGCTTTGACAGCTACGAGCAGTACTTC. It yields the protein CASSFDSYEQYF.

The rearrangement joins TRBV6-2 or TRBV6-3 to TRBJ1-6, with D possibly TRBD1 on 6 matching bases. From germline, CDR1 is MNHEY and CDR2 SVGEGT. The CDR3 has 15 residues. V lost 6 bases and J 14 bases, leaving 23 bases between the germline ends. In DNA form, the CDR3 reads TGTGCCAGCAGCCGCAGGGGATCCAGGAGTTGGGCCCTCCACTTT. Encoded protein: CASSRRGSRSWALHF.

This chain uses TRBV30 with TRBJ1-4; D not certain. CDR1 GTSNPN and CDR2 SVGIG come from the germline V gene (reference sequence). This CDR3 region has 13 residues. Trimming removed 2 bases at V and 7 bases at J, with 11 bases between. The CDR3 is CAWSTPAAEKLFF. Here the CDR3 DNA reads TGTGCCTGGAGTACCCCCGCGGCTGAAAAACTGTTTTTT.